A single sample gave rise to the 22 T cell receptor beta chains below, sequenced in a study of T cells after posttransplantation cyclophosphamide. This table comes from immunoSEQ multiplex PCR, and its TCRdb copy is limited to in-frame clones, with some not included. The sample has 11,000 to 15,000 clones; 76% are singletons. Sequences were obtained from memory CD4+ T cells sorted from PBMCs. The receptor source for this set is a man aged 50-59 years.

The CDR3 loop reads CASSPPGQGVRPQHF. For the CDR3, the DNA is TGTGCCAGTAGTCCTCCGGGACAGGGGGTAAGGCCCCAGCATTTT. V and J are TRBV19 and TRBJ1-5, with TRBD1 matching 11 bases. Germline V gene sequence: CDR1 LNHDA, CDR2 SQIVND (reference sequence). Trimming took 5 bases from V and 9 from J; bases not matched to a gene: 9. CDR3 length: 15 residues.

This chain uses TRBV18 with TRBJ1-1; tentatively, D is TRBD1 (5 bases). V was clipped by 5 bases and J by 1 base, with 17 bases between them. CDR1 KGHSH and CDR2 LQKENI come from the germline V gene. The CDR3 is 16 residues long. CDR3 residues: CASSWGLGRGNTEAFF. The CDR3 DNA is TGTGCCAGCTCATGGGGATTGGGGCGCGGGAACACTGAAGCTTTCTTT.

This clone was counted only a few times. The gene calls are TRBV19 and TRBJ1-2, with TRBD1 matching over 7 bases. The CDR3 totals 16 residues. J gave up 5 bases and V 4 bases, and 13 bases lay outside the gene matches. Per germline, CDR1 LNHDA and CDR2 SQIVND (reference sequence). CDR3: CASSNYQGEALYGYTF. The CDR3 coding sequence is TGTGCCAGTAGTAATTACCAGGGGGAGGCCCTATATGGCTACACCTTC.

CDR3 sequence reads: CASTPSAGVRTEAFF. CDR3 bases: TGTGCCAGCACCCCAAGTGCCGGGGTTCGGACTGAAGCTTTCTTT. V is TRBV11-3 and J is TRBJ1-1; D gene uncertain. The CDR3 contains 15 residues. With 7 bases removed from V and 5 bases from J, the gap between germline ends came to 20 bases. Germline lookup yields CDR1 SGHNT and CDR2 YENEEA.

This chain connects TRBV18 to TRBJ1-5; TRBD1 is a possible D gene (6 bases). Per the germline V gene, CDR1 is KGHSH and CDR2 is LQKENI. This CDR3 spans 15 amino acids. With 6 bases removed from V and 0 bases from J, the gap between germline ends came to 12 bases. The DNA for the CDR3 is TGTGCCAGCTCCCCCAACAGGGATAGCAATCAGCCCCAGCATTTT. Amino acids: CASSPNRDSNQPQHF.

The chain is built from TRBV30 and TRBJ2-7; the D gene is possibly TRBD1 (6 bases). The germline V gene encodes CDR1 GTSNPN and CDR2 SVGIG (reference sequence). The V and J ends lost 2 bases and 2 bases respectively, with 13 bases between them. The CDR3 loop spans 14 amino acids. CDR3 bases: TGTGCCTGGAGTACTACGGACAGAGCCTACGAGCAGTACTTC. This sequence encodes CAWSTTDRAYEQYF. Complete variable domain (other parts from reference TRBV30 and TRBJ2-7): SQTIHQWPATLVQPVGSPLSLECTVEGTSNPNLYWYRQAAGRGLQLLFYSVGIGQISSEVPQNLSASRPQDRQFILSSKKLLLSDSGFYLCAWSTTDRAYEQYFGPGTRLTVT.

The chain links TRBV5-6 to TRBJ1-2; D is perhaps TRBD1 (5 bases). The length of the CDR3 is 15 residues. The germline V and J ends were trimmed by 6 bases and 13 bases, with 28 bases remaining between them. From germline, CDR1 is SGHDT and CDR2 YYEEEE. The CDR3 DNA is TGTGCCAGCAACCTAGACAGAAGTGATTCTATGGCTTCCACCTTC. Amino acid sequence: CASNLDRSDSMASTF.

The V call is TRBV19, the J call TRBJ1-2, with D tentatively TRBD1 (6 bases). The germline gives CDR1 LNHDA, CDR2 SQIVND (reference sequence). The CDR3 runs to 15 residues. V was shortened by 0 bases and J by 3 bases, with 11 bases between the two germline ends. The CDR3 region is CASSIDGQRDYGYTF. The DNA for the CDR3 is TGTGCCAGTAGTATAGACGGACAGAGAGACTATGGCTACACCTTC.

This sequence joins TRBV13 and TRBJ2-1, with 7 positions matching TRBD1. V lost 3 bases, J lost 9 bases, and 14 bases stayed unmatched. Germline lookup yields CDR1 PRHDT and CDR2 FYEKMQ (reference sequence). The CDR3 has 16 amino acids. CDR3 in DNA: TGTGCCAGCAGCTTCTGCCAACAGGGGTTCTATTGTGAGCAGTTCTTC. Translating gives CASSFCQQGFYCEQFF.

The chain carries TRBV7-6 and TRBJ1-1; D may be TRBD1 (6 bases). The length of the CDR3 is 15 residues. The ends were cut back, 2 bases at V and 1 base at J, with 11 bases in the middle. Germline CDR1 and CDR2: SGHVS and FNYEAQ. CDR3 DNA sequence: TGTGCCAGCAGCTTAATGCAGGGGAGGAACACTGAAGCTTTCTTT. This translates into CASSLMQGRNTEAFF.

This clone has just a few counts. This sequence joins TRBV2 and TRBJ1-4; TRBD1 agrees at 9 bases. CDR3 size: 13 residues. The germline gives CDR1 SNHLY, CDR2 FYNNEI. Unmatched junction bases numbered 3, after V lost 7 bases and J lost 6 bases. DNA for the CDR3: TGTGCCAGCACCGGGACAGGGCATGAAAAACTGTTTTTT. It is translated as CASTGTGHEKLFF. Supplemented by reference TRBV2 and TRBJ1-4, the full variable domain reads EPEVTQTPSHQVTQMGQEVILRCVPISNHLYFYWYRQILGQKVEFLVSFYNNEISEKSEIFDDQFSVERPDGSNFTLKIRSTKLEDSAMYFCASTGTGHEKLFFGSGTQLSVL.

The genes are TRBV4-1 and TRBJ1-2; D not resolved. Germline loops: CDR1 MGHRA, CDR2 YSYEKL. V lost 0 bases to trimming and J lost 8 bases, with 13 bases between them. The CDR3 has 14 residues. Here the CDR3 DNA reads TGCGCCAGCAGCCAAGATCGGTCCCGCAACGGCTACACCTTC. It is translated as CASSQDRSRNGYTF.

This chain joins TRBV2 and TRBJ2-7; D ambiguous. The ends were cut back, 7 bases at V and 0 bases at J, with 13 bases in the middle. Germline CDR1 SNHLY, CDR2 FYNNEI. The CDR3 has 14 residues. The CDR3 DNA is TGTGCCAGCACACGGAACAGCCTCTCCTACGAGCAGTACTTC. Translating it yields CASTRNSLSYEQYF.

This sequence joins TRBV18 and TRBJ1-1; D is unclear. Per germline, CDR1 KGHSH and CDR2 LQKENI. The CDR3 has 13 residues. V gave up 5 bases and J gave up 7 bases, with 14 bases separating them. CDR3 DNA: TGTGCCAGCTCAATTTCGGAGGGCCTTGAAGCTTTCTTT. Amino acids: CASSISEGLEAFF.

This clone was counted between two and nine times. This chain uses TRBV9 with TRBJ2-5, with 10 bases fitting TRBD2. The last part of the DNA fits TRBJ2-7 better; the J call may be wrong. The CDR3 covers 17 residues. CDR1 is SGDLS, CDR2 YYNGEE, per germline. Written as DNA, the CDR3 is TGTGCCGTAGGACCCTACCGGACTAGCGGAAGCTCCTACGAGCAGTACTTC. This gives the protein CAVGPYRTSGSSYEQYF.

The chain recombines TRBV27 with TRBJ2-7, with no clear D. The V end was cut by 6 bases, the J end by 0 bases, with 9 bases between. Germline assignment: CDR1 MNHEY and CDR2 SMNVEV (reference sequence). This CDR3 spans 13 amino acids. Here the CDR3 DNA reads TGTGCCAGCAGATTACAGAACTCCTACGAGCAGTACTTC. Translating gives CASRLQNSYEQYF.

The rearrangement uses TRBV7-2 and TRBJ1-4; the D is unclear. Germline loops: CDR1 SGHTA, CDR2 FQGNSA. This CDR3 region has 13 residues. The V gene lost 3 bases and the J gene lost 8 bases, with 10 bases spanning the gap. CDR3 protein: CASSLSREEKLFF. CDR3 DNA sequence: TGTGCCAGCAGCTTGAGTCGGGAAGAAAAACTGTTTTTT.

This chain connects TRBV6-1 to TRBJ2-7; 8 bases are a match to TRBD2. The junction had 7 bases not matched to a gene; V was cut back by 2 bases and J by 7 bases. This CDR3 is built from 14 residues. Germline values: CDR1 MNHNS, CDR2 SASEGT. This chain's CDR3 is CASSEPPGGGEQYF. In DNA, the CDR3 is TGTGCCAGCAGTGAACCCCCGGGAGGGGGGGAGCAGTACTTC.

This clone was observed a handful of times. The rearrangement uses TRBV7-8 and TRBJ1-5; the D is unclear. CDR3 length: 15 amino acids. CDR1 is SGHVS and CDR2 is FQNEAQ in the germline V gene. V was shortened by 1 base and J by 0 bases, with 7 bases between the two germline ends. CDR3 region: CASSLVRDSNQPQHF. As DNA, the CDR3 is TGTGCCAGCAGCTTAGTGAGGGATAGCAATCAGCCCCAGCATTTT.

V usage is TRBV18 and J usage is TRBJ2-1; TRBD2 agrees at 10 bases. V was clipped by 6 bases and J by 3 bases; unmatched bases: 5. This CDR3 has 15 residues. CDR1 is KGHSH and CDR2 is LQKENI in the germline V gene. The CDR3 sequence is CASSSGLASYNEQFF. CDR3 DNA sequence: TGTGCCAGCTCCTCGGGACTAGCGAGCTACAATGAGCAGTTCTTC.

The gene calls are TRBV30 and TRBJ2-7, with a possible D match to TRBD2 (5 bases). The germline V gene encodes CDR1 GTSNPN and CDR2 SVGIG (reference sequence). Trimming stripped 5 bases from V and 6 bases from J, with 11 bases between. This CDR3 comprises 11 residues. The CDR3 reads CAWGRGFEQYF. The CDR3, as DNA: TGTGCCTGGGGACGGGGTTTCGAGCAGTACTTC.

The chain couples TRBV28 to TRBJ2-2; possible D gene TRBD1, 5 bases. The CDR3 is 13 residues long. V dropped 11 bases and J dropped 2 bases, with 12 bases sitting between them. Germline-derived CDR1 and CDR2 are MDHEN and SYDVKM. CDR3 sequence: CAGYDSNTGELFF. For the CDR3, the DNA is TGTGCCGGATACGACAGTAACACCGGGGAGCTGTTTTTT.